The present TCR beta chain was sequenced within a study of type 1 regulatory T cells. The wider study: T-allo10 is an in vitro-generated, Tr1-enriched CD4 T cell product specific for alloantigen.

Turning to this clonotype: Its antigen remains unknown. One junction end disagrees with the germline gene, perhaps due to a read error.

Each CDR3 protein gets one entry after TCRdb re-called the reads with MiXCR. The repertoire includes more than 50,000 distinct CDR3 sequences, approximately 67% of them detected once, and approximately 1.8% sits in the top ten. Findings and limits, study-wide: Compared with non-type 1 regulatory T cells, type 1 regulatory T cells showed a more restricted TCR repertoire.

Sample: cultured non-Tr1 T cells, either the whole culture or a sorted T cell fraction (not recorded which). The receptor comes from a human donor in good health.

CDR3 DNA sequence: TGTGCCAGTAGTTGGGTGGGGCAATTTCAGCCCCGGCATTTT. It is translated as CASSWVGQFQPRHF. The chain joins TRBV19 to TRBJ1-5; TRBD1 is a possible D gene (5 bases). This CDR3 is built from 14 residues. From germline, CDR1 is LNHDA and CDR2 SQIVND (reference sequence).